The 11 T cell receptor beta chains presented below share a single source sample, sequenced in a study of blood T cell repertoires in COVID-19. Some clones are missing from TCRdb's copy, which holds only in-frame ones; the method was immunoSEQ multiplex PCR. The sample includes about 120,000 clones, 78% of them seen just once. Material: peripheral blood. The receptors derive from a man aged 65 to 79 with acute or convalescent COVID-19.

The J gene is TRBJ1-1, the V gene TRBV7-9; the match to TRBD1 covers 11 bases. The CDR3 spans 14 residues. Germline CDR1 SEHNR, CDR2 FQNEAQ (reference sequence). The V gene end was trimmed by 6 bases and the J gene end by 6 bases; junction bases not matched to a gene: 6. CDR3 sequence reads: CASRAGQGASEAFF. The DNA of the CDR3 is TGTGCCAGCAGGGCAGGACAGGGGGCTTCTGAAGCTTTCTTT.

This sequence joins TRBV6-6 and TRBJ1-3, with a possible D match to TRBD1 (5 bases). Germline loops: CDR1 MNHNY, CDR2 SVGAGI (reference sequence). CDR3 size: 15 residues. V was trimmed by 2 bases and J by 1 base, leaving 9 bases between them. CDR3 nucleotides: TGTGCCAGCAGTTACGCCGGGACTTCTGGAAACACCATATATTTT. This codes for CASSYAGTSGNTIYF.

CDR3 bases: TGTGCCAGTAGTATGTTCGGGACAGCCAACTCGCTCCCCCAAGAGACCCAGTACTTC. Its translation is CASSMFGTANSLPQETQYF. This chain links TRBV19 with TRBJ2-5; 7 positions agree with TRBD1. Looked up from germline, CDR1 is LNHDA and CDR2 is SQIVND (reference sequence). The V segment lost 3 bases and the J segment 1 base; nucleotides outside the gene matches: 17. The CDR3 extends over 19 amino acids.

Remarks on this clone: Other DNA sequences in this specimen translate into the identical CDR3. The CDR3 loop is CASSLGQNNYGYTF. Here the CDR3 DNA reads TGTGCCAGCAGCTTAGGACAGAATAACTATGGCTACACCTTC. The gene calls are TRBV7-9 and TRBJ1-2, with D perhaps matching TRBD1 (5 bases). This CDR3 is built from 14 residues. CDR1 is SEHNR and CDR2 is FQNEAQ in the germline V gene (reference sequence). V was trimmed by 1 base and J by 1 base, leaving 7 bases between them.

For the CDR3, the DNA is TGTGCCAGCTCACCTAGGGCGGAGGGAGGCTACACCTTC. Encoded protein: CASSPRAEGGYTF. V gene TRBV18 combines with J gene TRBJ1-2, with D uncertain. The V end lost 3 bases, the J end lost 8 bases, and 13 bases lay between the germline ends. Germline CDR1 KGHSH, CDR2 LQKENI. The length of the CDR3 is 13 residues.

This chain connects TRBV5-1 to TRBJ2-3; 8 bases align to TRBD2. The CDR3 sequence is 14 residues long. V lost 6 bases and J lost 7; bases outside the gene matches: 10. The germline V gene has CDR1 SGHRS and CDR2 YFSETQ. The CDR3 bases are TGCGCCAGCACCCGGGAGTTAGCGGGGCATACGCAGTATTTT. It encodes CASTRELAGHTQYF.

The rearrangement joins TRBV5-1 to TRBJ2-1, with TRBD2 matching 10 bases. Germline CDR1 reads SGHRS; CDR2 reads YFSETQ. V gave up 3 bases and J gave up 5 bases; unmatched junction bases: 5. The CDR3 is made up of 15 amino acids. The CDR3 sequence is CASSSTSGVNNEQFF. DNA for the CDR3: TGCGCCAGCAGCTCCACTAGCGGGGTAAACAATGAGCAGTTCTTC.

The chain couples TRBV25-1 to TRBJ1-2; 10 nucleotides line up with TRBD1. CDR3 length: 16 amino acids. The germline V gene has CDR1 MGHDK and CDR2 SYGVNS. Losses at the gene ends were 3 bases for V and 5 bases for J; bases not matched to a gene: 9. This CDR3 is CASSDIRQGAGYGYTF. The CDR3 DNA follows: TGTGCCAGCAGTGACATTCGACAGGGGGCCGGGTATGGCTACACCTTC.

This clone was detected only a few times. This chain joins TRBV5-1 and TRBJ2-5; 7 bases line up with TRBD1. CDR1 and CDR2 from the germline V gene are SGHRS and YFSETQ. The CDR3 totals 14 residues. The junction had 3 bases not matched to a gene; V was cut back by 4 bases and J by 0 bases. In DNA form, the CDR3 reads TGCGCCAGCAGCAGACAGGGAGACCAAGAGACCCAGTACTTC. It is translated as CASSRQGDQETQYF. The full variable domain, its missing parts supplied by reference TRBV5-1 and TRBJ2-5, is KAGVTQTPRYLIKTRGQQVTLSCSPISGHRSVSWYQQTPGQGLQFLFEYFSETQRNKGNFPGRFSGRQFSNSRSEMNVSTLELGDSALYLCASSRQGDQETQYFGPGTRLLVL.

This chain uses TRBV7-3 with TRBJ2-3; 7 bases agree with TRBD1. The CDR3 is 14 amino acids. Germline trimming cut 5 bases from V and 1 base from J; bases unmatched to any gene: 3. Per the germline V gene, CDR1 is SGHTA and CDR2 is FQGTGA. CDR3 in amino acids: CASSRDSRTDTQYF. DNA for the CDR3: TGTGCCAGCAGCCGGGACAGTCGCACAGATACGCAGTATTTT.

This sequence joins TRBV6-2 or TRBV6-3 and TRBJ2-3; 13 bases fit TRBD2. J gave up 5 bases and V 6 bases, and 5 bases lay outside the gene matches. Germline CDR1 MNHEY, CDR2 SVGEGT. The CDR3 is 15 residues long. This CDR3 is CASRPWTSGGDTQYF. The CDR3 nucleotides are TGTGCCAGCAGGCCTTGGACTAGCGGGGGAGATACGCAGTATTTT.